This T cell receptor (beta chain) was sequenced for a study of regulatory T cells in long-lasting Graves disease. Overall study: Those Graves' patients who were newly diagnosed had been on antithyroid drugs under 3 months.

The time point denotes: newly diagnosed GD, antithyroid drugs for less than 3 months. Making the TCR library involved RNA that had been extracted from PBMCs. Building of the TCR beta libraries involved iRepertoire HTBI primers and Arm-PCR of CDR3 regions. TCRdb called the multiplex PCR reads again in MiXCR, with one record for every CDR3 protein. The table shows approximately 400,000 distinct CDR3 sequences, with approximately 15% occurring only once. V was trimmed by 1 base and J by 2 bases, leaving 12 bases between them. In germline, CDR1 is DFQATT, CDR2 SNEGSKA (reference sequence). The CDR3 sequence is 14 residues long. This same sample was also part of a study on T cells in Graves' hyperthyroidism and ophthalmopathy. That paper adds: In patients aged 18 to 65, hyperthyroidism was newly diagnosed, with duration under 2 months. The primer set for the first-round RT-PCR of the TCR CDR3 was HTBI.

Sequencing used peripheral blood mononuclear cells (PBMCs), obtained at new diagnosis, from a patient treated with antithyroid drugs. This TCR was recovered from a woman in her forties with Graves disease. This sequence joins TRBV20-1 and TRBJ2-7, with D possibly TRBD2 on 6 matching bases. The CDR3 DNA sequence: TGCAGTGCTAGAGGACTAGTGGAGACCTACGAGCAGTACTTC. Protein: CSARGLVETYEQYF.